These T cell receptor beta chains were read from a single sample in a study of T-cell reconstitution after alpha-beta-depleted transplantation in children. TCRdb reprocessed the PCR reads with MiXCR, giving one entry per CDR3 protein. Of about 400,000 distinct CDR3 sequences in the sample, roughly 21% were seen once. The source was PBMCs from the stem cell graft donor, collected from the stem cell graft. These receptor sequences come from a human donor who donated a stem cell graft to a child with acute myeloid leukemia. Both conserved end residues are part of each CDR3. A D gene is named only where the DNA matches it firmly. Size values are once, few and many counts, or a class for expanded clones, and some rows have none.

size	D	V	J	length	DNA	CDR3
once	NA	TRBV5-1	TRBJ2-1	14	TGCGCCAGCAGCCCCGCGCCTAACTACAATGAGCAGTTCTTC	CASSPAPNYNEQFF
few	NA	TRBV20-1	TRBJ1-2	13	TGCAGTGCGCTAAAGGTCCAACCCTATGGCTACACCTTC	CSALKVQPYGYTF
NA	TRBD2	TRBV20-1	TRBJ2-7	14	TGCAGTGCCCGGGGACTAGCGGGAGAAGCCGAGCAGTACTTC	CSARGLAGEAEQYF
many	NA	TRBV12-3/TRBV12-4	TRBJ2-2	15	TGTGCCAGCAGTGCCGGGTCAGGGGGGACCGGGGAGCTGTTTTTT	CASSAGSGGTGELFF
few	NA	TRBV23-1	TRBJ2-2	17	TGCGCCAGCAGAAGAACCTGTTCGAGGGGGTCCACCGGGGAGCTGTTTTTT	CASRRTCSRGSTGELFF
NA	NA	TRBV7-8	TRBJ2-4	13	TGTGCCAGCAGAGCTAGTATCCAAAACATTCAGTACTTC	CASRASIQNIQYF
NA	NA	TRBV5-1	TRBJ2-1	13	TGCGCCAGCAGCGTGACTAGGATCAATGAGCAGTTCTTC	CASSVTRINEQFF
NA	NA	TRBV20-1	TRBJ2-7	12	TGCAGTGCAAGCCGGAGGAGCGACGAGCAGTACTTC	CSASRRSDEQYF
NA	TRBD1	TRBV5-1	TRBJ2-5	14	TGCGCCAGCAGCTTGTACAGGGGAAGGGAGACCCAGTACTTC	CASSLYRGRETQYF
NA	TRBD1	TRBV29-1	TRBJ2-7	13	TGCAGCGTTGAGGGGACAGGGGGGGCCGAGCAGTACTTC	CSVEGTGGAEQYF